The subject of this entry is one TCR beta chain. This clone has just one count. Its cognate antigen has yet to be identified. Base qualities are not provided; no much larger clone lies one nucleotide away. CDR1 and CDR2 are read off the germline V gene as SGHAT and FQNNGV. The junction shows trimming of 0 bases on V and 3 bases on J, plus 6 bases between the germline ends. From cysteine to phenylalanine, the CDR3 is 13 amino acids long. Just CDR3 DNA is preserved here, 39 bases in frame from base 1. The sample belongs to a study of blood T cell repertoires in COVID-19 (dated by TCRdb to the early 2020s). Looking at the study overall: Collaborator samples came from the United States, Italy and Spain and covered acute and convalescent phases of COVID-19. The material from the prospective study consisted of cDNA or gDNA derived from T cells, B-cell-depleted T cells, or PBMCs. Where available, HLA class I and class II types were obtained from metadata supplied by the sample provider rather than from assay-based typing. The sample metadata nearly always contained a de-identified subject ID, COVID-19 status, age in years and sex. A freely available public database, intended as a resource for researchers studying the immune response to SARS-CoV-2, is where the repertoires were released. The dataset comprised deeply sampled blood TCRbeta repertoires from subjects exposed to, actively infected with, or recovered from COVID-19. The samples were drawn from the first 160 participants of the ongoing ImmuneRACE study and from under 1,500 subjects provided by 6 global collaborators. Study-wide conclusions, independent of this receptor: How much clinical and demographic metadata was included differed by source and by participant, and the metadata was provided uncurated.

Whole blood was collected in K2EDTA tubes by collaborating institutions according to the institutions' own protocols. For TCRbeta analysis, collaborators shipped samples in one of three forms: frozen whole blood, isolated PBMCs, or DNA extracted from either of those sample types. TCRbeta CDR3 regions were amplified from genomic DNA by means of the immunoSEQ Assay, a bias-controlled multiplex PCR. Per the source publication's procedure: The number of nucleated cells in each sample was estimated by amplification of reference gene primers within the assay. Sequence reads were collapsed and filtered to measure the absolute abundance of every unique TCRbeta CDR3 rearrangement. For each sample, productive Simpson clonality was calculated as the square root of Simpson's diversity index over productive rearrangements. TCRdb carries this immuneACCESS record with in-frame sequences only. Its versions omit some clonotypes, under half of them owing to an unresolved V gene in the studies checked, with the rest unexplained. V, J and clone size were drawn from that table, and D and trimming were deduced from the DNA. The sample includes 4,900 or so clones, with 73% observed a single time. The ten largest clones take up about two fifths of the sample.

The chain is assembled from TRBV11-2 and TRBJ2-7, and the D gene may be TRBD2, 5 bases matching. Specimen: peripheral blood. The TCR was taken from a human donor in a cohort sampled during active COVID-19. Here the CDR3 is given as CASSLDTSYEQYF. The DNA sequence is as follows: TGTGCCAGCAGCTTAGATACTAGCTACGAGCAGTACTTC.